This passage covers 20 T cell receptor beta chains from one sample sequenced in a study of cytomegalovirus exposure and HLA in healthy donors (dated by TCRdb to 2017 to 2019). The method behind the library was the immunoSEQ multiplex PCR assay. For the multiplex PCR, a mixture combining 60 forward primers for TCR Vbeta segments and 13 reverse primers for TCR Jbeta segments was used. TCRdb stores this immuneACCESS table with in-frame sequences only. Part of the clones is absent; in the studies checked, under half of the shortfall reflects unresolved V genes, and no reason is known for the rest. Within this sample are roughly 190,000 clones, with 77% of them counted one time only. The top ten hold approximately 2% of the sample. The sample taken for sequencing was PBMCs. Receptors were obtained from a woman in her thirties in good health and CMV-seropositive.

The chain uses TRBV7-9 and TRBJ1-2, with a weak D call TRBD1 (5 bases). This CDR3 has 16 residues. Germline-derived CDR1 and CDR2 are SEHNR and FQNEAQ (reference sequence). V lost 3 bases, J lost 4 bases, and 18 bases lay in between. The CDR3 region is CASSFGQGRGSYGYTF. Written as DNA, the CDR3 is TGTGCCAGCAGCTTCGGCCAAGGGAGGGGAAGCTATGGCTACACCTTC.

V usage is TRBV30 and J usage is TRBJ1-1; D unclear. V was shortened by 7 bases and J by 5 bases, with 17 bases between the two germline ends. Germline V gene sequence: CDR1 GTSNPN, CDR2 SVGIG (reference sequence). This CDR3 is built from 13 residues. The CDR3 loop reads CASSAPFLTEAFF. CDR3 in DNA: TGTGCCTCCAGTGCCCCCTTTCTTACTGAAGCTTTCTTT.

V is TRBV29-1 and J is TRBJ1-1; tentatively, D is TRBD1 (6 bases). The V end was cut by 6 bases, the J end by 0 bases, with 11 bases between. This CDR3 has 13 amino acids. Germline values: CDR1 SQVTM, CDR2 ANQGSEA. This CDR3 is CSVHRDLNTEAFF. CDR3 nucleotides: TGCAGCGTACACAGGGATTTGAACACTGAAGCTTTCTTT.

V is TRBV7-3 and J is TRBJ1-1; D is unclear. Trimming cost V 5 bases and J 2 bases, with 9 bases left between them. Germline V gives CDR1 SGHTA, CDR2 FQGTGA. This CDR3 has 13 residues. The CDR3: CASSLQANTEAFF. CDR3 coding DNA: TGTGCCAGCAGCCTCCAGGCTAACACTGAAGCTTTCTTT.

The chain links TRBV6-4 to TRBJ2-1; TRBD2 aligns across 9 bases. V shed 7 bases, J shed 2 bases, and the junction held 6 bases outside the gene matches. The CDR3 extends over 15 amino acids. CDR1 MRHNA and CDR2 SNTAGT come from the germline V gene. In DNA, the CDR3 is TGTGCCAGCAAAGGCGGGAGGGCCCCCTACAATGAGCAGTTCTTC. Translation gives CASKGGRAPYNEQFF.

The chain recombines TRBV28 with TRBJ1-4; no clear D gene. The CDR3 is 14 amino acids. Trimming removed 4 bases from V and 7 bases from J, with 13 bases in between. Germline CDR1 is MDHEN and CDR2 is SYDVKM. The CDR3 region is CASSSSGLGEKLFF. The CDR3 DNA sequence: TGTGCCAGCAGTTCCTCGGGGTTAGGTGAAAAACTGTTTTTT.

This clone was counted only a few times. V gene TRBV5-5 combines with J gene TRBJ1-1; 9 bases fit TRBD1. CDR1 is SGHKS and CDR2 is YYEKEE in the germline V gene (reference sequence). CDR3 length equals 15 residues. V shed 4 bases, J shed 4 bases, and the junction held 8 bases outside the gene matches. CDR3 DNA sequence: TGTGCCAGCAGCATAAGGACAGGGGCGGGCACTGAAGCTTTCTTT. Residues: CASSIRTGAGTEAFF.

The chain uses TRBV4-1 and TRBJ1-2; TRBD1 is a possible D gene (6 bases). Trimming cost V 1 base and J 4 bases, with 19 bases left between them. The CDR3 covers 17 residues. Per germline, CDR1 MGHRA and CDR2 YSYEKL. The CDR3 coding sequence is TGCGCCAGCAGCCAAGTTTTCAGACAGGCCGGATCCTATGGCTACACCTTC. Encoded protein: CASSQVFRQAGSYGYTF.

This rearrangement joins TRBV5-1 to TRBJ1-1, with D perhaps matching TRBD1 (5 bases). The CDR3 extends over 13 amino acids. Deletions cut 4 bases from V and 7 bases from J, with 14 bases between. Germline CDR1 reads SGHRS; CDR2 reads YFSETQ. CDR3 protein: CASSKPGEGEAFF. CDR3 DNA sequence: TGCGCCAGCAGCAAACCGGGGGAGGGTGAAGCTTTCTTT.

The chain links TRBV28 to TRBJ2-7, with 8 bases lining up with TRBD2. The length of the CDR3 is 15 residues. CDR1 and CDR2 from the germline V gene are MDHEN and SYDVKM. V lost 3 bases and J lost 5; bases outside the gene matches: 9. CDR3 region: CASSFSVSGRHEQYF. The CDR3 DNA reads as TGTGCCAGCAGTTTCTCCGTCAGCGGGAGACACGAGCAGTACTTC.

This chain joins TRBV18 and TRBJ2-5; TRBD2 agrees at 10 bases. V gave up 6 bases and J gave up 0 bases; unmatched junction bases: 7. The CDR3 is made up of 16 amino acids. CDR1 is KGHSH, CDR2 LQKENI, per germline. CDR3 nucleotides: TGTGCCAGCTCTCGGCGGACTAGCGGTTACCAAGAGACCCAGTACTTC. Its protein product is CASSRRTSGYQETQYF. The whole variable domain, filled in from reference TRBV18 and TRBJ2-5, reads NAGVMQNPRHLVRRRGQEARLRCSPMKGHSHVYWYRQLPEEGLKFMVYLQKENIIDESGMPKERFSAEFPKEGPSILRIQQVVRGDSAAYFCASSRRTSGYQETQYFGPGTRLLVL.

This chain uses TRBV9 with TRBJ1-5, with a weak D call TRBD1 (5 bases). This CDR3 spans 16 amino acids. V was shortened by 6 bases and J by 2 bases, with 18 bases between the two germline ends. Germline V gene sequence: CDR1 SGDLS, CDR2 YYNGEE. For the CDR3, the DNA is TGTGCCAGCACCTTGCTTTGCGGGGCCTGCAATCAGCCCCAGCATTTT. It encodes CASTLLCGACNQPQHF.

This CDR3 is CASSFRAGNTIYF. The CDR3 bases are TGTGCCAGCAGTTTCAGGGCTGGAAACACCATATATTTT. This chain links TRBV28 with TRBJ1-3, with a possible D match to TRBD1 (5 bases). V was shortened by 3 bases and J by 2 bases, with 5 bases between the two germline ends. This CDR3 region has 13 residues. Germline loops: CDR1 MDHEN, CDR2 SYDVKM.

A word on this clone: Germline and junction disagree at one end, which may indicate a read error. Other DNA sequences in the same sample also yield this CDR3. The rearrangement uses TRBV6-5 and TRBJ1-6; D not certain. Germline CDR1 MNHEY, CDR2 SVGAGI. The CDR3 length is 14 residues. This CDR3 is CASREQQYNSPLHF. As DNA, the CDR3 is TGTGCCAGCAGAGAACAGCAGTATAATTCCCCCCTCCACTTT.

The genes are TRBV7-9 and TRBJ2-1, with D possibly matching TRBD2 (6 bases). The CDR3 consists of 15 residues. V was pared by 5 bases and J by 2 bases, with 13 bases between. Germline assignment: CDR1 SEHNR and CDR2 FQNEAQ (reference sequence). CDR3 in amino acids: CASSQTRAPYNEQFF. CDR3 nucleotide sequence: TGTGCCAGCAGCCAGACTAGGGCCCCCTACAATGAGCAGTTCTTC.

The CDR3 region has the DNA TGTGCCAGCAGTTGGGACAGGGGCTACGAGCAGTACTTC. Its translation: CASSWDRGYEQYF. The rearrangement uses TRBV2 and TRBJ2-7; 10 bases match TRBD1. The CDR3 is 13 amino acids. V trimming: 5 bases; J trimming: 3 bases; junction bases outside the gene matches: 1. In germline, CDR1 is SNHLY, CDR2 FYNNEI.

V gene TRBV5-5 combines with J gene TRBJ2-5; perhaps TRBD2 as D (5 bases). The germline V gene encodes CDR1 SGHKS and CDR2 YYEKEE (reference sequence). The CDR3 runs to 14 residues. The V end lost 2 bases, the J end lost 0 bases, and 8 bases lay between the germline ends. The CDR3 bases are TGTGCCAGCAGCTTCGGACTCCACCAAGAGACCCAGTACTTC. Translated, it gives CASSFGLHQETQYF. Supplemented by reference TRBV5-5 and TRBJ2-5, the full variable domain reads DAGVTQSPTHLIKTRGQQVTLRCSPISGHKSVSWYQQVLGQGPQFIFQYYEKEERGRGNFPDRFSARQFPNYSSELNVNALLLGDSALYLCASSFGLHQETQYFGPGTRLLVL.

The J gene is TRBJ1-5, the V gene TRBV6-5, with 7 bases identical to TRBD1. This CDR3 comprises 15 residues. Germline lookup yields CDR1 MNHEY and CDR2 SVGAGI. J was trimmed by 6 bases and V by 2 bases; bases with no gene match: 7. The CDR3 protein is CASSYDRVAGQPQHF. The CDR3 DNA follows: TGTGCCAGCAGTTACGACAGGGTGGCAGGTCAGCCCCAGCATTTT.

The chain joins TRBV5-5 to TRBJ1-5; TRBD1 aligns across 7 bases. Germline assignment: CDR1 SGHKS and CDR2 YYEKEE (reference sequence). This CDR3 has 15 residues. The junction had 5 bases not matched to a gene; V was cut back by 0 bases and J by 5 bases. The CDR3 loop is CASSLEGAGYQPQHF. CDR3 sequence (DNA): TGTGCCAGCAGCTTGGAGGGGGCAGGTTATCAGCCCCAGCATTTT.

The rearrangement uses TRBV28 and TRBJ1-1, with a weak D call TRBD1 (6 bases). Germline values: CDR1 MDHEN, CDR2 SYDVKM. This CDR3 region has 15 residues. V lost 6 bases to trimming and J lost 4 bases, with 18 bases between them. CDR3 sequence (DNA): TGTGCCAGCAGCCTCAGGGGCGCTGGACCCACTGAAGCTTTCTTT. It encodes CASSLRGAGPTEAFF.